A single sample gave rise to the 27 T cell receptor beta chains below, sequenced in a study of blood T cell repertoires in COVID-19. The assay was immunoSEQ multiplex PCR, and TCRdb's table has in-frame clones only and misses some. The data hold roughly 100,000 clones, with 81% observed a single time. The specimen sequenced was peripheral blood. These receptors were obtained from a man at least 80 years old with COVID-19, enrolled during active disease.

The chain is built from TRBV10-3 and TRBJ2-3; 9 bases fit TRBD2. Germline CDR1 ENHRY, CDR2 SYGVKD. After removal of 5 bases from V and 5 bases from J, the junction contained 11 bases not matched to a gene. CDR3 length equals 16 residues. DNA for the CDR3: TGTGCCATCAGTCCCGTGGCTAGCGGGAAACAAGATACGCAGTATTTT. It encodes CAISPVASGKQDTQYF.

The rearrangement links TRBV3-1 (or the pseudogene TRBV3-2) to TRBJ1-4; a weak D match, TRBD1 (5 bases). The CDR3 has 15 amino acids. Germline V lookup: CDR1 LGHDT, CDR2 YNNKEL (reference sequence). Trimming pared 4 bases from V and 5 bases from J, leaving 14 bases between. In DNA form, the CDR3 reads TGTGCCAGCAGCCCCCAGGGTGGTCGGAATGAAAAACTGTTTTTT. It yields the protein CASSPQGGRNEKLFF.

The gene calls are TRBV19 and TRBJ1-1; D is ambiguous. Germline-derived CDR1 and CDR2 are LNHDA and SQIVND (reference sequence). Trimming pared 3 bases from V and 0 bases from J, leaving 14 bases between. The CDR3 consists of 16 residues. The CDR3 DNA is TGTGCCAGTAGTATGAGGGCCAGATATATGAACACTGAAGCTTTCTTT. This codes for CASSMRARYMNTEAFF.

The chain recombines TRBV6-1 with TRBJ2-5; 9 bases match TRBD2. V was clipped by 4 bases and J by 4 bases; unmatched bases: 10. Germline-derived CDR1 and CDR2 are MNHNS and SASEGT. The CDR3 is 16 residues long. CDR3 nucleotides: TGTGCCAGCAGTGTGGCTAGCGGGATCAGACGAGAGACCCAGTACTTC. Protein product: CASSVASGIRRETQYF.

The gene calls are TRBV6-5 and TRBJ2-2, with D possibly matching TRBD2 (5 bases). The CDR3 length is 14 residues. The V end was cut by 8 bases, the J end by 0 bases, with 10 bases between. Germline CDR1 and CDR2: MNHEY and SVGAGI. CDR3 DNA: TGTGCCAGCGGTTCGGGAACGAACACCGGGGAGCTGTTTTTT. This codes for CASGSGTNTGELFF.

The CDR3 sequence is CASSFIGSGDEQYF. For the CDR3, the DNA is TGTGCCAGCAGTTTTATCGGGAGTGGCGACGAGCAGTACTTC. This sequence joins TRBV28 and TRBJ2-7; D is possibly TRBD2 (6 bases). Trimming left V 3 bases short and J 5 bases short, with 14 bases between. In germline, CDR1 is MDHEN, CDR2 SYDVKM. This CDR3 is built from 14 residues.

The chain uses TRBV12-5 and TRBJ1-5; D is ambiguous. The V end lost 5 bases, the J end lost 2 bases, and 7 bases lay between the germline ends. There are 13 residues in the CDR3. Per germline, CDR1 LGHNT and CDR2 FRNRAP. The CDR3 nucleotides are TGTGCTAGTGGTCACGGGGGCAATCAGCCCCAGCATTTT. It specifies CASGHGGNQPQHF.

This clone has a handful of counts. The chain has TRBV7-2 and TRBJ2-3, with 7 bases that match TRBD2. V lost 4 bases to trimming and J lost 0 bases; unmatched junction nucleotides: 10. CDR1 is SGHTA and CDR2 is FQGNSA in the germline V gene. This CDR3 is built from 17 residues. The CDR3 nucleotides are TGTGCCAGCAGCTCGAGCGGGATGAAAACTAGCACAGATACGCAGTATTTT. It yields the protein CASSSSGMKTSTDTQYF.

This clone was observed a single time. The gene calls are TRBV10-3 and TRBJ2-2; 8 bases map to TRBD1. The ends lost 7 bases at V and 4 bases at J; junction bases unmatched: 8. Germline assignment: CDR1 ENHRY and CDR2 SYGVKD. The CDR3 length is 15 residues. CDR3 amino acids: CAIKGAGGTTGELFF. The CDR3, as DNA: TGTGCCATCAAGGGGGCAGGGGGCACCACCGGGGAGCTGTTTTTT.

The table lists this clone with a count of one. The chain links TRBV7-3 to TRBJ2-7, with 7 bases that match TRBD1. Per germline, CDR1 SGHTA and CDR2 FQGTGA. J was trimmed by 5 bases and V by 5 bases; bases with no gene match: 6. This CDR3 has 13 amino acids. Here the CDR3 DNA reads TGTGCCAGCAGCCCCGACAGGGCCCACGAGCAGTACTTC. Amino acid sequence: CASSPDRAHEQYF.

The CDR3 sequence: CASSVQGGTYNSPLHF. CDR3 sequence (DNA): TGCGCCAGCAGCGTACAGGGGGGAACCTATAATTCACCCCTCCACTTT. This sequence joins TRBV5-1 and TRBJ1-6, with 8 bases identical to TRBD1. Per germline, CDR1 SGHRS and CDR2 YFSETQ. V shed 4 bases and J 2 bases; nucleotides not matched to a gene: 5. The CDR3 spans 16 residues.

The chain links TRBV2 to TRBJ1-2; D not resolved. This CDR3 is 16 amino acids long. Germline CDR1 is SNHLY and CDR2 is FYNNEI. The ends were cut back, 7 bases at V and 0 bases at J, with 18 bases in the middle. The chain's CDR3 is CASTHYSGSANYGYTF. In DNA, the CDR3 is TGTGCCAGCACCCATTATTCGGGATCAGCTAACTATGGCTACACCTTC.

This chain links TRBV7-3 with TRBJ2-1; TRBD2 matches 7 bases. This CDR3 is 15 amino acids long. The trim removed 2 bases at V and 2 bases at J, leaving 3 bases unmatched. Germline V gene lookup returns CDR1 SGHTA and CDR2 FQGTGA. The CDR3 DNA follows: TGTGCCAGCAGCTTATCCGGGGGGACCTACAATGAGCAGTTCTTC. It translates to CASSLSGGTYNEQFF.

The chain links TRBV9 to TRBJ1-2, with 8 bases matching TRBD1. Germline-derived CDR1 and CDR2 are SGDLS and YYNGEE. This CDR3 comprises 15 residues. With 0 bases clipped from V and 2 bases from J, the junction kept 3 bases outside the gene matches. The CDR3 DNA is TGTGCCAGCAGCGTAGAGCAGGGGGCGAACTATGGCTACACCTTC. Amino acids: CASSVEQGANYGYTF.

This CDR3 is CVRSTYYRAGDTEAFF. CDR3 in DNA: TGTGTCAGAAGCACATACTACAGGGCTGGGGACACTGAAGCTTTCTTT. The chain has TRBV7-5 and TRBJ1-1; TRBD1, the D gene given by the table, was not confirmed from the DNA. TRBV7-5 is listed as a pseudogene. The CDR3 has 16 amino acids.

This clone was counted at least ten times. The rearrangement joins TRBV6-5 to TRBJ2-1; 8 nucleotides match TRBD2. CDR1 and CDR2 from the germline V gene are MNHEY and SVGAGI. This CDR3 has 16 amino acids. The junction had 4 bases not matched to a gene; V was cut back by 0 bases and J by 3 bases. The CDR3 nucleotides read TGTGCCAGCAGTTACTCGACTAGCGTTTACTACAATGAGCAGTTCTTC. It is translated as CASSYSTSVYYNEQFF.

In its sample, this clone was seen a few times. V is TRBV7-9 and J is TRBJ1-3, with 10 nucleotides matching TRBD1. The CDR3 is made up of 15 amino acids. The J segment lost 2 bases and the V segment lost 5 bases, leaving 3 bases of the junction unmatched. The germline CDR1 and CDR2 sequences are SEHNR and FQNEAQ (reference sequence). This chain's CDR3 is CASSRTGGTGNTIYF. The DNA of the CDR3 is TGTGCCAGCAGCCGGACAGGGGGAACTGGAAACACCATATATTTT.

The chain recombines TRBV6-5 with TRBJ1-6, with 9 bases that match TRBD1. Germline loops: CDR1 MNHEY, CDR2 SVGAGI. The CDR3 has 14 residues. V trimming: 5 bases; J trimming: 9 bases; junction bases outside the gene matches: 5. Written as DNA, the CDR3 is TGTGCCAGCAGTCGACAGGGGGTAGTTTCACCCCTCCACTTT. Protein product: CASSRQGVVSPLHF.

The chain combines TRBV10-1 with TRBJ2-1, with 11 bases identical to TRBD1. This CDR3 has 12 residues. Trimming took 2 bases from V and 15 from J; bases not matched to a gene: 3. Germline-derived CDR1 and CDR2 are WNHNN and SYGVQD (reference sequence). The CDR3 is CASSEGQGALFF. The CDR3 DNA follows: TGCGCCAGCAGTGAGGGACAGGGGGCCTTGTTCTTC.

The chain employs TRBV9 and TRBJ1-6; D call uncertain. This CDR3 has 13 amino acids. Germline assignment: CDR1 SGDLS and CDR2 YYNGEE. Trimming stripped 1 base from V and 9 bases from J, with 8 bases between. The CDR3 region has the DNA TGTGCCAGCAGCGTACCCGGGGTTTCACCCCTCCACTTT. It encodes CASSVPGVSPLHF.

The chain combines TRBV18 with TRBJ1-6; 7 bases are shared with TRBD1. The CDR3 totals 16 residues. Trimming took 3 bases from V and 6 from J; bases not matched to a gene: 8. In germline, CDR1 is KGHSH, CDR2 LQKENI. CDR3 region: CASSPPGQRPNSPLHF. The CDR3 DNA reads TGTGCCAGCTCACCGCCGGGACAGCGGCCTAATTCACCCCTCCACTTT.

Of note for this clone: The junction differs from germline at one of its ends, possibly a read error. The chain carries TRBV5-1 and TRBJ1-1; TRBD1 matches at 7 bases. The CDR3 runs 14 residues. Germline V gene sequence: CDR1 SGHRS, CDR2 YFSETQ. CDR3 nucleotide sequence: TGCGCCAGCAACTTGGACGGGACAGACACTGAAGCTTTCTTT. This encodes CASNLDGTDTEAFF. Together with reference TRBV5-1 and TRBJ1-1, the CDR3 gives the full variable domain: KAGVTQTPRYLIKTRGQQVTLSCSPISGHRSVSWYQQTPGQGLQFLFEYFSETQRNKGNFPGRFSGRQFSNSRSEMNVSTLELGDSALYLCASNLDGTDTEAFFGQGTRLTVV.

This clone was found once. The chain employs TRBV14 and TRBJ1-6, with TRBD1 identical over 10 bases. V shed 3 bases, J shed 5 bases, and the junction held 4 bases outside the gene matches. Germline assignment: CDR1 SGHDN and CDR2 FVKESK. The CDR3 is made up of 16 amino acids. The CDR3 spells CASSQLGQGHNSPLHF. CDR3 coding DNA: TGTGCCAGCAGCCAGCTGGGACAGGGGCATAATTCACCCCTCCACTTT.

CDR3 sequence reads: CALKEAGAGELFF. In DNA form, the CDR3 reads TGTGCCCTGAAAGAGGCGGGGGCCGGGGAGCTGTTTTTT. This rearrangement joins TRBV5-4 to TRBJ2-2; 7 bases are a match to TRBD2. The CDR3 extends over 13 amino acids. J gave up 6 bases and V 10 bases, and 9 bases lay outside the gene matches. Germline V CDR1 and CDR2: SGHNT, YYREEE (reference sequence).

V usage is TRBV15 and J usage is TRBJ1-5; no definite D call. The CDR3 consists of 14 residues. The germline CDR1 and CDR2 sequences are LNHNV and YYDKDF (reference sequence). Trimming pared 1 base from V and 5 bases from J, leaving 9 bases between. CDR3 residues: CATSRGSGDQPQHF. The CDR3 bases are TGTGCCACCAGCAGAGGCAGCGGGGATCAGCCCCAGCATTTT.

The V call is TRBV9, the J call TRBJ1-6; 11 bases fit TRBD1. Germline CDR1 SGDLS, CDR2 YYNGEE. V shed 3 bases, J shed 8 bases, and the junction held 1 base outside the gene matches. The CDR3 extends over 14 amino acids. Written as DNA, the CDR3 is TGTGCCAGCAGCGCGGGACAGGGGGATTCACCCCTCCACTTT. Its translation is CASSAGQGDSPLHF.

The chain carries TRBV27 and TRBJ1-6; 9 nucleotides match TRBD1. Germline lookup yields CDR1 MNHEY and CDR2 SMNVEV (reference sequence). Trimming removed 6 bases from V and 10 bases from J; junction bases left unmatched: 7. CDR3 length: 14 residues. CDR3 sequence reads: CASRRTGEGSPLHF. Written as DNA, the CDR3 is TGTGCCAGCAGGCGGACAGGGGAAGGCTCACCCCTCCACTTT.